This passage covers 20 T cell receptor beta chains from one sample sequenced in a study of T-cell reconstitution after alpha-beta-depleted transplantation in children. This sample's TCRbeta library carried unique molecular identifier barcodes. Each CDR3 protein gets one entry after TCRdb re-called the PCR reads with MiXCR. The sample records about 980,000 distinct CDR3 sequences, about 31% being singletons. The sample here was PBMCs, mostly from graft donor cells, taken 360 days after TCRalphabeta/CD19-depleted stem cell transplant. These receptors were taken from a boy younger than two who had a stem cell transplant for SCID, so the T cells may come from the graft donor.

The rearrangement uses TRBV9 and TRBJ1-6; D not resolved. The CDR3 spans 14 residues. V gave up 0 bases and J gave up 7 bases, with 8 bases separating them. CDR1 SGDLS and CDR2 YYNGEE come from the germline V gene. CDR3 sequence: CASSVGAVNSPLHF. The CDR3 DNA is TGTGCCAGCAGCGTAGGGGCAGTAAATTCACCCCTCCACTTT.

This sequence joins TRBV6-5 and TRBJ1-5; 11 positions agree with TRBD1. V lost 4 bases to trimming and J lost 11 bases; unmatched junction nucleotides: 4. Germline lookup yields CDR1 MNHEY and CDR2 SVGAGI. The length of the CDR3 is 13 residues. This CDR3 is CASSSDRGLSQHF. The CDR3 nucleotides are TGTGCCAGCAGTTCGGACAGGGGGCTGTCCCAGCATTTT.

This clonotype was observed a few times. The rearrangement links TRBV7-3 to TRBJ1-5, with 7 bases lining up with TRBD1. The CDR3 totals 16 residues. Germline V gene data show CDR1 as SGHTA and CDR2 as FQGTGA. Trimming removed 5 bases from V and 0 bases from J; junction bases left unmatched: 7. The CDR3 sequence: CASSPGTANSNQPQHF. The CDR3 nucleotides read TGTGCCAGCAGCCCCGGGACAGCTAATAGCAATCAGCCCCAGCATTTT.

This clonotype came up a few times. The CDR3 loop reads CASKGAGKAGGKTKEQYF. DNA for the CDR3: TGTGCCAGCAAAGGGGCAGGGAAAGCGGGGGGAAAGACGAAAGAGCAGTACTTC. This sequence joins TRBV6-1 and TRBJ2-7, with 9 bases that match TRBD2. Losses at the gene ends were 7 bases for V and 7 bases for J; bases not matched to a gene: 23. CDR3 size: 18 residues. Germline V gene lookup returns CDR1 MNHNS and CDR2 SASEGT.

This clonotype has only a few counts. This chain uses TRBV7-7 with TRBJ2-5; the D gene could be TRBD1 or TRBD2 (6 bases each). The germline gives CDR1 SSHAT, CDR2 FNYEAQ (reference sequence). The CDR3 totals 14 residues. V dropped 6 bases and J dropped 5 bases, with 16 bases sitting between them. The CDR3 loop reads CASSPSGALETQYF. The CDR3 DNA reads TGTGCCAGCAGTCCCTCGGGGGCGTTGGAGACCCAGTACTTC.

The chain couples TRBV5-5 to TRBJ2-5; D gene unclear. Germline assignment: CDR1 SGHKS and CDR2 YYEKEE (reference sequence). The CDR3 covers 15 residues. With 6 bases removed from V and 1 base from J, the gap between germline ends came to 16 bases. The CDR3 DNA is TGTGCCAGCACCGATAACTTGACACCCCAAGAGACCCAGTACTTC. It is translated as CASTDNLTPQETQYF.

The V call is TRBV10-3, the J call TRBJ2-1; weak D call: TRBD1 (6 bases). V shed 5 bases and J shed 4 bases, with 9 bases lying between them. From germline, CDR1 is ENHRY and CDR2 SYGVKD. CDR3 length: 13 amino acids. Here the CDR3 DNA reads TGTGCCATCAGTCGACAGGAATACAATGAGCAGTTCTTC. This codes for CAISRQEYNEQFF.

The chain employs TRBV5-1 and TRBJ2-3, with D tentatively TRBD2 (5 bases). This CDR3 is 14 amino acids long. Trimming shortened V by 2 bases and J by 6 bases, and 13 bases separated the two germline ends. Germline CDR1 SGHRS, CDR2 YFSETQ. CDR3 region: CASSFGVPPDTQYF. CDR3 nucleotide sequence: TGCGCCAGCAGCTTCGGGGTTCCGCCGGATACGCAGTATTTT.

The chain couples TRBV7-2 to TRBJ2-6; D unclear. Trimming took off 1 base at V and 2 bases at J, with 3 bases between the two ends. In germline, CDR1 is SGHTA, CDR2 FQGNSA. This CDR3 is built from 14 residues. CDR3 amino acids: CASSLDTGANVLTF. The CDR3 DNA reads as TGTGCCAGCAGCTTAGACACTGGGGCCAACGTCCTGACTTTC. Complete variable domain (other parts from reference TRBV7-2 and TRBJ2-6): GAGVSQSPSNKVTEKGKDVELRCDPISGHTALYWYRQSLGQGLEFLIYFQGNSAPDKSGLPSDRFSAERTGGSVSTLTIQRTQQEDSAVYLCASSLDTGANVLTFGAGSRLTVL.

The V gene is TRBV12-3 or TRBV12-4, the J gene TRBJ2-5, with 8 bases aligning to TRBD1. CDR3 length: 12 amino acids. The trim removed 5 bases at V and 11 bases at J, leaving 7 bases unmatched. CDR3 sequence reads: CASSGDRSTQYF. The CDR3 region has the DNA TGTGCCAGCAGTGGGGACAGGTCTACTCAGTACTTC.

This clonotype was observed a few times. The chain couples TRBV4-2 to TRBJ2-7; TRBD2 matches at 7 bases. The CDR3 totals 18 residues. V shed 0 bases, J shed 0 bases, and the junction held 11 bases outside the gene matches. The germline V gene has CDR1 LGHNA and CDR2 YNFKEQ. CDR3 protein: CASSQEGSGAESSYEQYF. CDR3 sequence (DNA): TGTGCCAGCAGCCAAGAGGGAAGCGGGGCGGAAAGCTCCTACGAGCAGTACTTC.

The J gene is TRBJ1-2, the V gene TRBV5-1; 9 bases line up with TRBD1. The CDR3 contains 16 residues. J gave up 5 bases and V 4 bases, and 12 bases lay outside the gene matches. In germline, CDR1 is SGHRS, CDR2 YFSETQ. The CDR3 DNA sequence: TGCGCCAGCAGCCTAAACCCCGGGACAGGGCAGTATGGCTACACCTTC. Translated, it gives CASSLNPGTGQYGYTF.

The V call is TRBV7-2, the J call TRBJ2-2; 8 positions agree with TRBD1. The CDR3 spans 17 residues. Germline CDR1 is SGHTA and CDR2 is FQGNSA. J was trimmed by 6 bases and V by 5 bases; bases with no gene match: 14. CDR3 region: CASSRGIFPGGSGELFF. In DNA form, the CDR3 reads TGTGCCAGCAGCAGGGGGATATTTCCAGGGGGCTCCGGGGAGCTGTTTTTT.

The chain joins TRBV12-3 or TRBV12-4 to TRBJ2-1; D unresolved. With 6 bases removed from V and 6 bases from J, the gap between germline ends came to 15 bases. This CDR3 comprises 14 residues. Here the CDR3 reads CASSPSTWLNEQFF. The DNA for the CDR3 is TGTGCCAGCAGCCCATCAACCTGGCTCAATGAGCAGTTCTTC.

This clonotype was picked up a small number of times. In DNA form, the CDR3 reads TGCGCCAGCAGCTACGGGACAGTCCCCAATGAGCAGTTCTTC. It encodes CASSYGTVPNEQFF. V is TRBV5-1 and J is TRBJ2-1; 7 bases align to TRBD1. CDR1 and CDR2 from the germline V gene are SGHRS and YFSETQ. V trimming: 3 bases; J trimming: 6 bases; junction bases outside the gene matches: 6. The CDR3 contains 14 residues.

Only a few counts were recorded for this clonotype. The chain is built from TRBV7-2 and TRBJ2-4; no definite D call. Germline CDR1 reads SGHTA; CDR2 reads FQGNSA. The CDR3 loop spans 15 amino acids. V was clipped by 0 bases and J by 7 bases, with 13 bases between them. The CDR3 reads CASSLASALGNIQYF. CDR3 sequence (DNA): TGTGCCAGCAGCTTAGCTTCGGCCCTGGGGAACATTCAGTACTTC.

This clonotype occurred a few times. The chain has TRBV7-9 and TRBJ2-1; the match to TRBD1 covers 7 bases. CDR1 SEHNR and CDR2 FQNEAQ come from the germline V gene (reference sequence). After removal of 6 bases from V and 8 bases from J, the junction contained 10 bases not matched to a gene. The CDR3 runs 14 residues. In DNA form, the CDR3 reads TGTGCCAGCAGACCATCGACAGGGTCGCATGAGCAGTTCTTC. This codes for CASRPSTGSHEQFF.

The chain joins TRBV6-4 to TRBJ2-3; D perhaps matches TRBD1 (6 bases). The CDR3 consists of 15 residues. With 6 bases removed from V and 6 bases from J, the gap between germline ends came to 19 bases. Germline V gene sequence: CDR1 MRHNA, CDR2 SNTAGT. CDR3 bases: TGTGCCAGCAGCCTAACAGGGTTCTATACCGATACGCAGTATTTT. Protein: CASSLTGFYTDTQYF.

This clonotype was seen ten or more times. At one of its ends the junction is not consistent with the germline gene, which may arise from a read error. The CDR3 protein is CASSSQGQETQYF. As DNA, the CDR3 is TGTGCCAGCAGTTCCCAGGGGCAAGAGACCCAGTACTTC. This chain uses TRBV5-1 with TRBJ2-5; TRBD1 is a possible D gene (6 bases). CDR3 size: 13 residues. Germline loops: CDR1 SGHRS, CDR2 YFSETQ.

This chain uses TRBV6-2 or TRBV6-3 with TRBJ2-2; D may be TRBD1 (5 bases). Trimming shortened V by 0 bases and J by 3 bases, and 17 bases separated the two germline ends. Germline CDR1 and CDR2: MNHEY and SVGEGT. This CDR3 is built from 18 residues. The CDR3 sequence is CASSYSISGLDDTGELFF. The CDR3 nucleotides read TGTGCCAGCAGTTACTCGATTTCAGGGTTAGATGACACCGGGGAGCTGTTTTTT.